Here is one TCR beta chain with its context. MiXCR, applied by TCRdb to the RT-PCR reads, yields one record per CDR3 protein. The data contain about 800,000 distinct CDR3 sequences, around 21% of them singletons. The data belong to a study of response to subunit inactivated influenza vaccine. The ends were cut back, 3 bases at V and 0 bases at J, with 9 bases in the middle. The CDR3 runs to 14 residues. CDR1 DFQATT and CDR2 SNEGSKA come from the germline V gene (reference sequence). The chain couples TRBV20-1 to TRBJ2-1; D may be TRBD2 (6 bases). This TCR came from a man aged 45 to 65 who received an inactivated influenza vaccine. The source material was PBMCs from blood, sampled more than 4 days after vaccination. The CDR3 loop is CSASPGSSYNEQFF. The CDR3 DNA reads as TGCAGTGCTAGTCCCGGGAGCTCCTACAATGAGCAGTTCTTC.